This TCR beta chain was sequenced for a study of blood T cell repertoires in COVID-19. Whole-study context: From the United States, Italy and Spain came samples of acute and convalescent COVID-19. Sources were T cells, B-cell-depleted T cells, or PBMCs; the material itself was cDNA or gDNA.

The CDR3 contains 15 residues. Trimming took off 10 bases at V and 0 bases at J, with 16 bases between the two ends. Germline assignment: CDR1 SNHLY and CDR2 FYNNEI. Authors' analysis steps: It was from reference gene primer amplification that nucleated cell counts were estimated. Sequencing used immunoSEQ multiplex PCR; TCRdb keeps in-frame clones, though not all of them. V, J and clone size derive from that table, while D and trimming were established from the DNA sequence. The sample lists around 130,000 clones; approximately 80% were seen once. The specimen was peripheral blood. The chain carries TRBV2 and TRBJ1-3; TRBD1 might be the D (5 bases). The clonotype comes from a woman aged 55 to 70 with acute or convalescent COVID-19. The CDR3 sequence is CATPGGSGSGNTIYF. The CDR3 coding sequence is TGTGCCACCCCCGGGGGGTCAGGCTCTGGAAACACCATATATTTT.